This T cell receptor (beta chain) was recovered during a study of identical twins. Study outcomes and limitations: Zero-insertion analyses were open to partial confounding by invariant MAIT and iNKT cells. Excess sharing by twins proved weaker in beta out-of-frame sequences.

In regard to this clonotype: The antigen remains undetermined.

MiXCR was run by TCRdb on the 5' RACE reads, yielding one entry per CDR3 protein. In the table there are hundreds of thousands of distinct CDR3 sequences, 15% to 20% of which are singletons. V gave up 3 bases and J gave up 0 bases, with 10 bases separating them. The CDR3 runs 15 residues. The data were also submitted as part of a second study, on T cells expressing NK-cell markers. According to that study: Eight donors were sequenced, of whom seven were HCMV-seropositive, while the remaining one was HCMV-seronegative. Of CD8+ T cells, roughly 1.0-7.0% belonged to dominant NKG2C+ clonotypes in five or six donors.

This TCR derives from a woman aged 18-29 years in good health. Sequencing was carried out using PBMCs. This chain joins TRBV12-3 or TRBV12-4 and TRBJ2-3; D possibly corresponds to TRBD1 (5 bases). Here the CDR3 reads CASSFIRASTDTQYF. Here the CDR3 DNA reads TGTGCCAGCAGTTTTATCAGGGCTAGCACAGATACGCAGTATTTT.